The T cell receptor beta chain under discussion was sequenced for a study of cytotoxic CD8 clonotypes in ibrutinib-treated CLL. Sequencing used immunoSEQ multiplex PCR; TCRdb keeps in-frame clones, though not all of them. Among approximately 340,000 clones listed, roughly 70% were seen once. In its sample, this clone was seen a few times. Its target is not known. The germline gives CDR1 SGHRS, CDR2 YFSETQ. This CDR3 contains 12 residues. V dropped 5 bases and J dropped 6 bases, with 8 bases sitting between them. Genomic DNA (about 2 micrograms) was obtained from cryopreserved PBMCs for construction of TCR beta libraries. Study-wide results and limits: Baseline clonality, higher than in age-matched healthy donors, tracked circulating CD8+ T-cell counts.

The rearrangement joins TRBV5-1 to TRBJ2-2; D is unclear. The origin of this receptor is a human donor with chronic lymphocytic leukemia. The sample consisted of PBMCs, taken after 36 months of ibrutinib treatment. CDR3 in amino acids: CASRWTSGELFF. The CDR3 DNA sequence: TGCGCCAGCAGATGGACCTCCGGGGAGCTGTTTTTT.